These T cell receptor beta chains were read from a single sample in a study of preoperative IRX-2 immunotherapy in early breast cancer. Assay used: immunoSEQ multiplex PCR; TCRdb lists only in-frame clones, some missing. The data contain tens of thousands of clones, nearly 95% of them singletons. This specimen was collected from a patient treated with IRX-2 immunotherapy. All receptors come from a human donor with breast cancer. Both conserved end residues are part of each CDR3. D genes are given only for firm matches. Not all rows give a size; the values are once, few, many and, for expanded clones, a class.

>NA|TRBV9|NA|TRBJ2-2
CASSVEARDTNTGELFF
TGTGCCAGCAGCGTAGAGGCTAGAGATACGAACACCGGGGAGCTGTTTTTT
>TRBD1|TRBV5-1|NA|TRBJ2-7
CASSRDSESYEQYF
TGCGCCAGCAGCAGGGACAGCGAATCTTACGAGCAGTACTTC
>TRBD1|TRBV6-6|once|TRBJ1-6
CASSIDRVNSPLHF
TGTGCCAGCAGTATAGACAGGGTCAATTCACCCCTCCACTTT
>NA|TRBV21-1|NA|TRBJ2-5
CASSKSYPRGYLETQYF
TGTGCCAGCAGCAAATCCTACCCCAGGGGGTATTTAGAGACCCAGTACTTC
>NA|TRBV29-1|NA|TRBJ2-1
CSVAGTSSYNEQFF
TGCAGCGTTGCCGGGACTTCCTCCTACAATGAGCAGTTCTTC
>NA|TRBV29-1|NA|TRBJ2-7
CSVDSPTGLNEQYF
TGCAGCGTTGATTCCCCAACAGGGCTCAACGAGCAGTACTTC
>NA|TRBV27|few|TRBJ1-6
CASSSAGPLSPLHF
TGTGCCAGCAGTTCAGCAGGTCCCCTTTCACCCCTCCACTTT
>NA|TRBV7-3|NA|TRBJ1-5
CASSLSVSQPQHF
TGTGCCAGCAGCTTATCGGTGAGCCAGCCCCAGCATTTT
>NA|TRBV7-2|NA|TRBJ1-4
CASSLDSLVDEKLFF
TGTGCCAGCAGCTTAGACAGCTTGGTCGATGAAAAACTGTTTTTT
>TRBD1|TRBV27|NA|TRBJ1-4
CASGTGPEKLFF
TGTGCCAGCGGGACAGGGCCTGAAAAACTGTTTTTT